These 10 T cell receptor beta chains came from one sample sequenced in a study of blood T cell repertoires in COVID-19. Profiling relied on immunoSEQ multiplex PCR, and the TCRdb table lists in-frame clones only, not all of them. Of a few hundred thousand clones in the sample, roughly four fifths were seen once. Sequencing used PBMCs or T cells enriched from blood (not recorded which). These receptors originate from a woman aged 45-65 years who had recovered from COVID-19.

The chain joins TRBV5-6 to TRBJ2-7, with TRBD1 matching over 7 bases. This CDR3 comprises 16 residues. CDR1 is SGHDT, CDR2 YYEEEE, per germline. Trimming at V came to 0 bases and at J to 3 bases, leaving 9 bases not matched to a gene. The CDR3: CASSLVETGFGYEQYF. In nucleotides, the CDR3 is TGTGCCAGCAGCTTGGTGGAGACAGGGTTCGGCTACGAGCAGTACTTC.

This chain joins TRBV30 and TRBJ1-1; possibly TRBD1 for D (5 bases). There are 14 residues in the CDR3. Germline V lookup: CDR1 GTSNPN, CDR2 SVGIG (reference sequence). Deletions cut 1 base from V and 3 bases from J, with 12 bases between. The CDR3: CAWSDPDRYTEAFF. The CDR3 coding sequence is TGTGCCTGGAGTGATCCAGACAGATACACTGAAGCTTTCTTT.

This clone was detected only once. CDR3 bases: TGTGCCAGCAGCTCACAGGAAGGGTACGAGCAGTACTTC. Amino acids: CASSSQEGYEQYF. V is TRBV7-6 and J is TRBJ2-7; TRBD1 might be the D (5 bases). Trimming removed 4 bases from V and 4 bases from J, with 11 bases in between. This CDR3 spans 13 amino acids. Germline lookup yields CDR1 SGHVS and CDR2 FNYEAQ.

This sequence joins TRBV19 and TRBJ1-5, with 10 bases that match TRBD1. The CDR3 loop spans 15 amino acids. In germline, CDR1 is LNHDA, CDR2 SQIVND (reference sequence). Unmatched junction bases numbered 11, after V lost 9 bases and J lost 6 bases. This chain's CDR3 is CASYLGTGDSQPQHF. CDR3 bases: TGTGCCAGCTACCTTGGGACAGGGGACTCTCAGCCCCAGCATTTT.

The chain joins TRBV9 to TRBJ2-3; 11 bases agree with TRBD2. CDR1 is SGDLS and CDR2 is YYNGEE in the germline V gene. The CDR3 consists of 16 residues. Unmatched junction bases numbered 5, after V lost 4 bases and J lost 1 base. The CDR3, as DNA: TGTGCCAGCAGCACCCTAGCGGGGGGACGCACAGATACGCAGTATTTT. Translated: CASSTLAGGRTDTQYF. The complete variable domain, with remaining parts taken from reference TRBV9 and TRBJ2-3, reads DSGVTQTPKHLITATGQRVTLRCSPRSGDLSVYWYQQSLDQGLQFLIQYYNGEERAKGNILERFSAQQFPDLHSELNLSSLELGDSALYFCASSTLAGGRTDTQYFGPGTRLTVL.

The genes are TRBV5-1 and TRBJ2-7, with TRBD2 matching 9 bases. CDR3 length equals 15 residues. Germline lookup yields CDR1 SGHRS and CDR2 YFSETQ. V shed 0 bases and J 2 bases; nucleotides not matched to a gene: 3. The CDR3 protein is CASSLGLAGTYEQYF. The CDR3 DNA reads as TGCGCCAGCAGCTTGGGCCTAGCGGGGACCTACGAGCAGTACTTC.

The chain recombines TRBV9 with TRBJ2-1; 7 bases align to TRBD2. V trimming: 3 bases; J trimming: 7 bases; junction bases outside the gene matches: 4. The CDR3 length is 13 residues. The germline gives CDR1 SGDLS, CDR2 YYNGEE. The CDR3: CASSGGLWNEQFF. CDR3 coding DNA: TGTGCCAGCAGCGGGGGACTATGGAATGAGCAGTTCTTC.

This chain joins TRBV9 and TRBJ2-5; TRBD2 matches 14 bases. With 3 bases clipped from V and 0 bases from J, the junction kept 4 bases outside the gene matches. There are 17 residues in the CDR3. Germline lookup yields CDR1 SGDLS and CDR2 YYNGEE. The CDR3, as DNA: TGTGCCAGCAGCGACCGACTAGCGGGGGGGTACCAAGAGACCCAGTACTTC. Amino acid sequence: CASSDRLAGGYQETQYF.

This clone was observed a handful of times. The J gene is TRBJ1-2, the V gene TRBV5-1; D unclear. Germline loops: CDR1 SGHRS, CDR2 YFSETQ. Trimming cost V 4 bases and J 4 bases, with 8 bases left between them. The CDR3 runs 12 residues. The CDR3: CASSNAPYGYTF. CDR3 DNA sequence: TGCGCCAGCAGCAATGCGCCCTATGGCTACACCTTC.

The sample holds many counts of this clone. The CDR3 spells CASRLGGHSGNTIYF. The CDR3 bases are TGTGCCAGCAGACTGGGAGGCCACTCTGGAAACACCATATATTTT. The chain has TRBV7-2 and TRBJ1-3; D remains ambiguous. From germline, CDR1 is SGHTA and CDR2 FQGNSA. This CDR3 is 15 amino acids long. V was shortened by 6 bases and J by 0 bases, with 12 bases between the two germline ends.